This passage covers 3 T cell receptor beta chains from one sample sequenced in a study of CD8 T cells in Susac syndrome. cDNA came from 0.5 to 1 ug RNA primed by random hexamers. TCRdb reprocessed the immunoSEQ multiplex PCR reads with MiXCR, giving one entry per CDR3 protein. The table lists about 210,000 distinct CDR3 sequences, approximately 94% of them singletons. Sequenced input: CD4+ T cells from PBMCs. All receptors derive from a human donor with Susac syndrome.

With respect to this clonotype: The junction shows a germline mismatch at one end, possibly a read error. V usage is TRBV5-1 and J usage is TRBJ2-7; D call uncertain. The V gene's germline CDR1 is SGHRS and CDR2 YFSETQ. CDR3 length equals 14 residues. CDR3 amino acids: CASSLIVSSPEEYF. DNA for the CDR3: TGCGCCAGCAGCTTGATCGTGAGTTCTCCCGAGGAGTACTTC.

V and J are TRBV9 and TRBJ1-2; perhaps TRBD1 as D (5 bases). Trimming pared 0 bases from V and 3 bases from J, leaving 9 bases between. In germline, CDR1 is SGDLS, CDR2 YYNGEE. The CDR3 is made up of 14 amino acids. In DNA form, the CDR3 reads TGTGCCAGCAGCGTAGGAAGGGGTGACTATGGCTACACCTTC. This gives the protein CASSVGRGDYGYTF. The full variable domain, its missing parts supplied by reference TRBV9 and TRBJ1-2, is DSGVTQTPKHLITATGQRVTLRCSPRSGDLSVYWYQQSLDQGLQFLIQYYNGEERAKGNILERFSAQQFPDLHSELNLSSLELGDSALYFCASSVGRGDYGYTFGSGTRLTVV.

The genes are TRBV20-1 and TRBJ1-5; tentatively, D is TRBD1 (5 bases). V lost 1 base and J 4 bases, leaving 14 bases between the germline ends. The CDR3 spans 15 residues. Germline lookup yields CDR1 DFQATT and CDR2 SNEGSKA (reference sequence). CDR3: CSARGGFGGNQPQHF. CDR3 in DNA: TGCAGTGCTAGAGGGGGCTTTGGGGGAAATCAGCCCCAGCATTTT.